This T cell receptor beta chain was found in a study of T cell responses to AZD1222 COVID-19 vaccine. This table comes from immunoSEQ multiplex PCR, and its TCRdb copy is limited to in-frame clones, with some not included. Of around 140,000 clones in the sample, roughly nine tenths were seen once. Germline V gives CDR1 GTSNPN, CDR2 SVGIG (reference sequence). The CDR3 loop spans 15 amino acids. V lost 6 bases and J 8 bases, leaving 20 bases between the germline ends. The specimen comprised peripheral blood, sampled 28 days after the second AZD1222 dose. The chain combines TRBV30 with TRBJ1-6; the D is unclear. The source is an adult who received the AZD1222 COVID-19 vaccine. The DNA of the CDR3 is TGTGCCTGTAGTCTTTATTCGGGTAGTGATTCACCCCTCCACTTT. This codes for CACSLYSGSDSPLHF.